The source of this TCR beta chain is a study of cytomegalovirus exposure and HLA in healthy donors. The wider study: The 120 validation repertoires were produced on the same platform as the roughly 720 repertoires of the first cohort. This was reported in a later analysis. Whole-study findings and limits: Listed as cytomegalovirus-associated were 150 or so TCR beta chains. The tendency of first-cohort TCR clusters to co-occur in the 120 or so validation repertoires emerged from a later analysis.

Sequenced by immunoSEQ multiplex PCR; TCRdb stores in-frame clones only, minus some. The repertoire consists of over 100,000 clones, with around 89% occurring once and the leading ten covering about 6%. This clone has a handful of counts. What it recognizes is unknown. CDR1 is LGHNA, CDR2 YNFKEQ, per germline. The CDR3 spans 18 residues. V lost 4 bases and J 6 bases, leaving 26 bases between the germline ends. The J gene is TRBJ2-3, the V gene TRBV4-2; the D gene is possibly TRBD2 (5 bases). Source material: PBMCs. This TCR derives from a woman aged 18-30 years in good health and CMV-seropositive. CDR3 region: CASSPKGTGTGPSDTQYF. As DNA, the CDR3 is TGTGCCAGCAGCCCAAAAGGTACGGGCACTGGCCCTAGCGATACGCAGTATTTT.